This T cell receptor (beta chain) appears in the sequencing data of a study of OX40 agonist ivuxolimab in advanced cancers. About the study: At around 81% male, the cohort had a mean age of about 60 years, ranging from about 20 to 79. Partial responses were recorded for three patients, including one with hepatocellular carcinoma and two with cutaneous melanoma. Points from the study as a whole: Near-lowest levels of clonal expansion characterized partial responders at 0.1-3.0 mg/kg.

The ends were cut back, 6 bases at V and 5 bases at J, with 25 bases in the middle. CDR1 and CDR2 from the germline V gene are MNHEY and SMNVEV (reference sequence). The CDR3 consists of 17 residues. Regarding this clone: Its antigen is undetermined.

Autoimmune disease history or systemic immunosuppression meant exclusion. The repertoire was sequenced with immunoSEQ multiplex PCR; TCRdb's copy has only in-frame clones and lacks some. The data hold about 71,000 clones, with approximately 94% observed a single time. The sequence derives from an adult with an advanced solid tumor such as melanoma, head and neck, liver or kidney cancer. This specimen consisted of CD4+ or CD8+ T cells sorted from blood, obtained in a trial of the OX40 agonist ivuxolimab. The rearrangement uses TRBV27 and TRBJ1-2, with a possible D match to TRBD1 (6 bases). The CDR3: CASSLGAGRSSLYGYTF. CDR3 sequence (DNA): TGTGCCAGCAGCTTGGGGGCGGGACGGTCCTCCCTTTATGGCTACACCTTC.